A selection of T cell receptor beta chains follows, all from one sample in a study of STAT3 mutations in large granular lymphocyte leukemia. The protocol was immunoSEQ multiplex PCR, while the TCRdb copy is restricted to in-frame clones and leaves out a portion. There are about 15,000 clones in the sample; roughly 81% occur only once, and about 8.1% lies in the top ten. Input material: peripheral blood mononuclear cells. These receptor sequences come from a man in his fifties or sixties with T-cell large granular lymphocyte leukemia. Some clones in this sample may be carry-over from other donors' samples. Both conserved end residues are part of each CDR3. Each record gives: V gene, D gene, J gene, clone size, CDR3 length, CDR3 protein, CDR3 DNA. The D gene is left open where the match is weak. Clone size is given for some rows only: seen once, a few or many times, or a class if the clone is expanded.

>TRBV18|TRBD1|TRBJ1-1|NA|13
CATRGAMNTEAFF
TGTGCCACCAGGGGGGCGATGAACACTGAAGCTTTCTTT
>TRBV7-2|NA|TRBJ2-7|NA|11
CASSLLYEQYF
TGTGCCAGCAGCCTCCTATACGAGCAGTACTTC
>TRBV11-3|NA|TRBJ2-1|NA|14
CASSLRVGDNEQFF
TGTGCCAGCAGCTTAAGGGTGGGGGACAATGAGCAGTTCTTC
>TRBV4-3|TRBD1|TRBJ1-5|NA|16
CASSQSEGAGNQPQHF
TGCGCCAGCAGCCAGTCGGAGGGGGCCGGGAATCAGCCCCAGCATTTT
>TRBV25-1|TRBD1|TRBJ2-7|NA|15
CASSHPWAGGGEQYF
TGTGCCAGCAGCCACCCCTGGGCAGGGGGTGGCGAGCAGTACTTC
>TRBV28|NA|TRBJ2-5|NA|15
CASTLTTGYLETQYF
TGTGCCAGCACCTTGACTACAGGATACCTCGAGACCCAGTACTTC
>TRBV5-6|NA|TRBJ1-2|once|13
CASSFGGEDGYTF
TGTGCCAGCAGCTTTGGGGGCGAGGACGGCTACACCTTC
>TRBV6-4|TRBD1|TRBJ2-1|NA|14
CASSDGTGGNEQFF
TGTGCCAGCAGTGACGGGACAGGGGGCAATGAGCAGTTCTTC
>TRBV9|NA|TRBJ2-5|NA|15
CASSVGGRERETQYF
TGTGCCAGCAGCGTAGGGGGCAGGGAAAGGGAGACCCAGTACTTC
>TRBV7-2|TRBD2|TRBJ2-3|NA|18
CASSLLGAGGLLTDTQYF
TGTGCCAGCAGCTTACTCGGGGCGGGGGGGCTACTCACAGATACGCAGTATTTT
>TRBV29-1|TRBD2|TRBJ2-7|NA|14
CSVDGLAGSWEQYF
TGCAGCGTTGATGGACTAGCGGGCTCATGGGAGCAGTACTTC
>TRBV6-6|NA|TRBJ2-7|NA|12
CASSSSRVEQYF
TGTGCCAGCAGTTCCAGTCGGGTGGAGCAGTACTTC
>TRBV20-1|NA|TRBJ1-2|few|11
CSGGTANGYTF
TGCAGTGGTGGGACTGCAAATGGCTACACCTTC
>TRBV25-1|NA|TRBJ2-7|NA|13
CASAVGTLREQYF
TGTGCCAGCGCAGTCGGGACGTTGAGGGAGCAGTACTTC
>TRBV7-8|NA|TRBJ2-1|NA|16
CASSLEPLSSYNEQFF
TGTGCCAGCAGCTTAGAGCCCCTGAGCTCCTACAATGAGCAGTTCTTC
>TRBV5-1|NA|TRBJ1-1|NA|14
CASSNGTSNTEAFF
TGCGCCAGCAGCAACGGGACGTCGAACACTGAAGCTTTCTTT
>TRBV5-1|NA|TRBJ1-1|NA|13
CASSFTVDTEAFF
TGCGCCAGCAGCTTTACGGTTGACACTGAAGCTTTCTTT
>TRBV18|NA|TRBJ2-7|once|18
CASSPKGPSRTPSYEQYF
TGTGCCAGCTCACCAAAGGGGCCTTCCCGGACTCCCTCCTACGAGCAGTACTTC
>TRBV10-1|NA|TRBJ2-3|NA|12
CASSRGADTQYF
TGCGCCAGCAGTCGAGGTGCAGATACGCAGTATTTT
>TRBV11-3|NA|TRBJ2-1|once|14
CASSPGASNNEQFF
TGTGCCAGCAGCCCAGGGGCCTCGAACAATGAGCAGTTCTTC
>TRBV19|NA|TRBJ1-1|NA|15
CASSIRVQLNTEAFF
TGTGCCAGTAGTATTCGTGTACAGCTGAACACTGAAGCTTTCTTT
>TRBV18|NA|TRBJ1-2|NA|13
CASSPGGNYGYTF
TGTGCCAGCTCCCCGGGGGGAAACTATGGCTACACCTTC
>TRBV7-9|NA|TRBJ1-5|NA|13
CASSRNNDQPQHF
TGTGCCAGCAGCCGTAACAATGATCAGCCCCAGCATTTT
>TRBV6-1|NA|TRBJ2-7|NA|14
CASSPQSGTYEQYF
TGTGCCAGCAGTCCCCAGAGCGGAACCTACGAGCAGTACTTC